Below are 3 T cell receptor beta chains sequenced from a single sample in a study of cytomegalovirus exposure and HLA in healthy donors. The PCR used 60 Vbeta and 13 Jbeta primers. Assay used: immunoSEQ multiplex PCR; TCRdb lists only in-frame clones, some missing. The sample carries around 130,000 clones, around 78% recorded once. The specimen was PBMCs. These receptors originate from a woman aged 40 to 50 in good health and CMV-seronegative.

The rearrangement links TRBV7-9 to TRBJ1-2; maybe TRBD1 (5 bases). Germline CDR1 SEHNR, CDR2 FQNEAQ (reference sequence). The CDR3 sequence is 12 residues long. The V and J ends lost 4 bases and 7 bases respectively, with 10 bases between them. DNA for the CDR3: TGTGCCAGCAGCTCGGGCCAGGGTGGCTACACCTTC. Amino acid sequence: CASSSGQGGYTF.

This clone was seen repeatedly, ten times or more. The CDR3 DNA follows: TGTGCCAGCAGTCCCGCCCCACTTAGTGTAAATGAGCAGTTCTTC. It translates to CASSPAPLSVNEQFF. V is TRBV27 and J is TRBJ2-1; D gene unclear. CDR3 length: 15 residues. Germline CDR1 MNHEY, CDR2 SMNVEV (reference sequence). Trimming pared 5 bases from V and 7 bases from J, leaving 18 bases between.

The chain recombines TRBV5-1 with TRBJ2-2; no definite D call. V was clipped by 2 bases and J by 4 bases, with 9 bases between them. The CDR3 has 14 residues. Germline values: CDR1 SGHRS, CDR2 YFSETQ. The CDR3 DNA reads TGCGCCAGCAGCTTTCGTGTCAGCACCGGGGAGCTGTTTTTT. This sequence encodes CASSFRVSTGELFF.